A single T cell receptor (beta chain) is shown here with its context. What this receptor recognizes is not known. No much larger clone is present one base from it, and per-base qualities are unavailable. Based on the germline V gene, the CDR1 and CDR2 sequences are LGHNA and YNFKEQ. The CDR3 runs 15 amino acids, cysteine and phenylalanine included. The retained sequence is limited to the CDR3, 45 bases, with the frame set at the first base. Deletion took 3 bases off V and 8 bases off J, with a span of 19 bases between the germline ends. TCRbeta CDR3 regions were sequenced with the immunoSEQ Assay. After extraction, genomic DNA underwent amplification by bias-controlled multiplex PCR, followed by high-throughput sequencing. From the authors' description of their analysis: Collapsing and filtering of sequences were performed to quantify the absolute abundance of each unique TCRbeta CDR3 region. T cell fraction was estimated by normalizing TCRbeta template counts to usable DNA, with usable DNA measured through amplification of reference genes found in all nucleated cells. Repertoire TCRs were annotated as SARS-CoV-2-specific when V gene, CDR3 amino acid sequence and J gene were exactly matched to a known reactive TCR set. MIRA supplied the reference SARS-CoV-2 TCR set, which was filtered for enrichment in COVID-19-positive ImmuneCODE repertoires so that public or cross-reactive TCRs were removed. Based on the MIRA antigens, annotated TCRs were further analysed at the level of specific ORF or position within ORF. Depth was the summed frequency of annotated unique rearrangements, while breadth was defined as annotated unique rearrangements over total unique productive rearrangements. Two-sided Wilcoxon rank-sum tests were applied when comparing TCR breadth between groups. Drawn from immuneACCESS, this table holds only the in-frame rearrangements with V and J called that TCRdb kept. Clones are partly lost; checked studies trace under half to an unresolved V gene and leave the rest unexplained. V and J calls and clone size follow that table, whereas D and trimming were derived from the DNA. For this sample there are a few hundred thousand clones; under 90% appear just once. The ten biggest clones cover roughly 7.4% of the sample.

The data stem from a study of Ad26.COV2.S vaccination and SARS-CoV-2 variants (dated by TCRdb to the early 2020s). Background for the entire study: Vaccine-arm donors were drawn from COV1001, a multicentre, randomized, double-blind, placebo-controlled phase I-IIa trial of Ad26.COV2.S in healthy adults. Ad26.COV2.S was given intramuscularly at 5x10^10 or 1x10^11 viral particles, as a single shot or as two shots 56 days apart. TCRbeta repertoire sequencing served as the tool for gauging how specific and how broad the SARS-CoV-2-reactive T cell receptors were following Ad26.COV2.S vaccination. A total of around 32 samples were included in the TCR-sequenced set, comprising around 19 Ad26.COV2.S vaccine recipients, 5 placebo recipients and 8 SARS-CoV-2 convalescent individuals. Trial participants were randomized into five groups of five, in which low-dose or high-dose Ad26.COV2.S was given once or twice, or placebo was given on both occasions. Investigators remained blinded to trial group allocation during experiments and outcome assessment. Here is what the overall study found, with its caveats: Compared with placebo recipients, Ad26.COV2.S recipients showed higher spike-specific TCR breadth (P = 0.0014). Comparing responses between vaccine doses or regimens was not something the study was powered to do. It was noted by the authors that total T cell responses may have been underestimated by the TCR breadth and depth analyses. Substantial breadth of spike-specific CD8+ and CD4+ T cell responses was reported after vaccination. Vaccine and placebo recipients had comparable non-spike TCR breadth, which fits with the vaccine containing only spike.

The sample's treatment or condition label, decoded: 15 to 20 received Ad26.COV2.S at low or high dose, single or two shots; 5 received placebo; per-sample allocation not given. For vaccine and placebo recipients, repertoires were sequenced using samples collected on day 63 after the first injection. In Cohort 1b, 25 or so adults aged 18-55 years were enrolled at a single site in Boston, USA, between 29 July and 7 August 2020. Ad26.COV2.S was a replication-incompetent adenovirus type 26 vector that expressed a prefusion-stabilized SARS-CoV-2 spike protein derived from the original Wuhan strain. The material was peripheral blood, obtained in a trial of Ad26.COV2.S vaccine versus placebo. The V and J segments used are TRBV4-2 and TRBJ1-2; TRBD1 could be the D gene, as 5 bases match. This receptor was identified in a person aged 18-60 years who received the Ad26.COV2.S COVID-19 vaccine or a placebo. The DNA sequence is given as TGTGCCAGCAGCCATCTAGGGTGGGGAAGGGGAGGCTACACCTTC. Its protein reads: CASSHLGWGRGGYTF.